Listed below are T cell receptor beta chains from one sample, sequenced in a study of T cell responses to AZD1222 COVID-19 vaccine. Here immunoSEQ multiplex PCR was the method, and the copy in TCRdb shows in-frame clones only, minus some. The sample lists some 150,000 clones, more than 85% occurring once. The sample in question was peripheral blood, obtained 28 days after the second AZD1222 dose. These receptors were collected from an adult who received the AZD1222 COVID-19 vaccine. Both conserved end residues are part of each CDR3. The order of the fields is CDR3 DNA, CDR3 protein, D gene, J gene, V gene, clone size. The D gene is left open where the match is weak. Where a row states a size, it is once, few, many or the class of an expanded clone; other rows omit it.

cdr3_nt: TGTGCCAGCAGCTCGGGGAGTTTAGCCGGTTCAGATACGCAGTATTTT; cdr3_aa: CASSSGSLAGSDTQYF; d_call: -; j_call: TRBJ2-3; v_call: TRBV7-2; clone_size: -
cdr3_nt: TGTGCCACCAGCAGAGACCAGACAGGGTTCTACGAGCAGTACTTC; cdr3_aa: CATSRDQTGFYEQYF; d_call: TRBD1; j_call: TRBJ2-7; v_call: TRBV15; clone_size: -
cdr3_nt: TGTGCCAGTACGGACTCCTACGAGCAGTACTTC; cdr3_aa: CASTDSYEQYF; d_call: -; j_call: TRBJ2-7; v_call: TRBV7-9; clone_size: -
cdr3_nt: TGTGCCAGCAGTTTGGGTCACTATGGCTACACCTTC; cdr3_aa: CASSLGHYGYTF; d_call: -; j_call: TRBJ1-2; v_call: TRBV28; clone_size: -
cdr3_nt: TGCGCCAGCAGCTTGGGAGGGGCGGGTGAAAAACTGTTTTTT; cdr3_aa: CASSLGGAGEKLFF; d_call: -; j_call: TRBJ1-4; v_call: TRBV5-1; clone_size: -
cdr3_nt: TGTGCCAGCAGTTTTACGGGACACGGCTATGGCTACACCTTC; cdr3_aa: CASSFTGHGYGYTF; d_call: -; j_call: TRBJ1-2; v_call: TRBV28; clone_size: -
cdr3_nt: TGCGCCAGCAGCTTGGCCGGGCAGGGGAGGACAGATACGCAGTATTTT; cdr3_aa: CASSLAGQGRTDTQYF; d_call: -; j_call: TRBJ2-3; v_call: TRBV5-1; clone_size: -
cdr3_nt: TGTGCCAGCAGCTTCACTACCTACTCCTACGAGCAGTACTTC; cdr3_aa: CASSFTTYSYEQYF; d_call: -; j_call: TRBJ2-7; v_call: TRBV7-9; clone_size: -
cdr3_nt: TGTGCTAGCAGCCGAAACACGGATAAATCCTACGAGCAGTACTTC; cdr3_aa: CASSRNTDKSYEQYF; d_call: -; j_call: TRBJ2-7; v_call: TRBV7-7; clone_size: once
cdr3_nt: TGTGCCAGCAGTCGCAGGTGGGGGACTAGCGGGAGGTCGAACACCGGGGAGCTGTTTTTT; cdr3_aa: CASSRRWGTSGRSNTGELFF; d_call: -; j_call: TRBJ2-2; v_call: TRBV21-1; clone_size: once
cdr3_nt: TGTGCCAGCAGCTTGGACTGGGCAACCTACGAGCAGTACTTC; cdr3_aa: CASSLDWATYEQYF; d_call: -; j_call: TRBJ2-7; v_call: TRBV7-8; clone_size: few
cdr3_nt: TGTGCCAGCAGTCCGTACTCCGGGGAGCTGTTTTTT; cdr3_aa: CASSPYSGELFF; d_call: -; j_call: TRBJ2-2; v_call: TRBV2; clone_size: -
cdr3_nt: TGCGCCAGCAGCTTGGGGACAGGGGCTCTGAACACTGAAGCTTTCTTT; cdr3_aa: CASSLGTGALNTEAFF; d_call: TRBD1; j_call: TRBJ1-1; v_call: TRBV5-1; clone_size: -
cdr3_nt: TGTGCCAGCACCACGACAGGGTCCGTTGCCTACACCTTC; cdr3_aa: CASTTTGSVAYTF; d_call: TRBD1; j_call: TRBJ1-2; v_call: TRBV28; clone_size: -
cdr3_nt: TGCGCCAGCAGTGAGTTCGTACTAGAACAAGAGACCCAGTACTTC; cdr3_aa: CASSEFVLEQETQYF; d_call: -; j_call: TRBJ2-5; v_call: TRBV10-2; clone_size: -
cdr3_nt: TGTGCCAGCAGCCTAGGGGTAAGGGGCACTGAAGCTTTCTTT; cdr3_aa: CASSLGVRGTEAFF; d_call: -; j_call: TRBJ1-1; v_call: TRBV11-2; clone_size: -
cdr3_nt: TGTGCCAGCAGAAACTCCGGGACAGGACTACCCTATGGCTACACCTTC; cdr3_aa: CASRNSGTGLPYGYTF; d_call: TRBD1; j_call: TRBJ1-2; v_call: TRBV28; clone_size: -